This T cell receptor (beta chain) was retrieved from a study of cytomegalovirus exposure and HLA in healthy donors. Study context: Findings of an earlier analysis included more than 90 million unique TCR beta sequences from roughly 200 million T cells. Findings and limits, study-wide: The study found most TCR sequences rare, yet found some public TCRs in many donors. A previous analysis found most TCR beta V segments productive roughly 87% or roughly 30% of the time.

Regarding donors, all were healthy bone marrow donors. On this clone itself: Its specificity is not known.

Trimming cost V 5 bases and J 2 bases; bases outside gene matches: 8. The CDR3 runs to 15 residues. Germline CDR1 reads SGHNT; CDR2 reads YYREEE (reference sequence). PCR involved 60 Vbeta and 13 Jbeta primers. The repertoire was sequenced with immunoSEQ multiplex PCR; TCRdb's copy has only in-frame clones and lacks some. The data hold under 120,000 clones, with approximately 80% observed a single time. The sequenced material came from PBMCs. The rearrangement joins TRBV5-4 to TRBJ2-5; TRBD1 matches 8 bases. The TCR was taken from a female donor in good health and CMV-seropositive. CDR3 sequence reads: CASSLPGTGQETQYF. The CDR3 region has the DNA TGTGCCAGCAGTTTGCCCGGGACAGGTCAAGAGACCCAGTACTTC.